This T cell receptor (beta chain) was obtained from a study of blood T cell repertoires in COVID-19. Looking at the study overall: Researchers got acute and convalescent COVID-19 samples from the United States, Italy and Spain. T cells, B-cell-depleted T cells, or PBMCs provided the cDNA or gDNA that served as material.

Authors' methods: Reference gene primer amplification gave nucleated cell count estimates. Here immunoSEQ multiplex PCR was the method, and the copy in TCRdb shows in-frame clones only, minus some. V, J and clone size derive from that table, while D and trimming were established from the DNA sequence. The table has over 250,000 clones, over 65% seen once. V lost 3 bases and J 6 bases, leaving 10 bases between the germline ends. Germline V CDR1 and CDR2: GTSNPN, SVGIG (reference sequence). There are 12 residues in the CDR3. The V gene is TRBV30, the J gene TRBJ2-3; D is possibly TRBD1 (5 bases). Sequencing input: peripheral blood. The clonotype was recovered from a woman of 80 years or more with acute or convalescent COVID-19. CDR3 sequence (DNA): TGTGCCTGGAGCCCAGGGATTGATACGCAGTATTTT. Translation gives CAWSPGIDTQYF.